A single sample is the source of the 10 T cell receptor beta chains below, sequenced in a study of B cell selection in AIRE deficiency. Profiled with immunoSEQ multiplex PCR; TCRdb holds only in-frame clones, not every one. The table includes tens of thousands of clones, 90% to 96% detected once. Sorting defined conventional CD4 T cells as CD4+CD127+. Sequenced material: CD4+CD127+ conventional T cells sorted from PBMCs. These TCRs come from a human donor in good health.

The gene calls are TRBV19 and TRBJ1-1; 8 bases match TRBD1. CDR3 length: 14 amino acids. CDR1 is LNHDA and CDR2 is SQIVND in the germline V gene (reference sequence). V lost 7 bases to trimming and J lost 5 bases; unmatched junction nucleotides: 9. CDR3 DNA: TGTGCCAGTACTCCAGGGGGCTTAAATACTGAAGCTTTCTTT. Its translation is CASTPGGLNTEAFF.

This rearrangement joins TRBV7-9 to TRBJ1-2; a possible D gene is TRBD1 (5 bases). Trimming removed 1 base at V and 6 bases at J, with 6 bases between. This CDR3 contains 12 residues. Germline lookup yields CDR1 SEHNR and CDR2 FQNEAQ (reference sequence). The CDR3 reads CASSLGGDGYTF. For the CDR3, the DNA is TGTGCCAGCAGCTTAGGGGGGGATGGCTACACCTTC.

The chain has TRBV11-3 and TRBJ2-7, with a tentative D call TRBD2 (7 bases). The CDR3 contains 17 residues. The V end was cut by 5 bases, the J end by 6 bases, with 26 bases between. CDR1 and CDR2 from the germline V gene are SGHNT and YENEEA. The CDR3 protein is CASSHTRLAQGISEQYF. CDR3 nucleotide sequence: TGTGCCAGCAGCCACACCCGACTAGCCCAGGGGATTTCCGAGCAGTACTTC. Using reference TRBV11-3 and TRBJ2-7 for the parts outside the CDR3, the full variable domain is EAGVVQSPRYKIIEKKQPVAFWCNPISGHNTLYWYLQNLGQGPELLIRYENEEAVDDSQLPKDRFSAERLKGVDSTLKIQPAELGDSAVYLCASSHTRLAQGISEQYFGPGTRLTVT.

This clone has a single count. The chain has TRBV23-1 and TRBJ2-7, with 12 bases identical to TRBD2. TRBV23-1 is recorded as an ORF, its role being uncertain. The CDR3 is 16 amino acids. The junction had 11 bases not matched to a gene; V was cut back by 10 bases and J by 1 base. The CDR3 region has the DNA TGCGCCACCGGGGGGCTAGCGGGAGGGAGGTCCTACGAGCAGTACTTC. It translates to CATGGLAGGRSYEQYF.

This chain links TRBV11-2 with TRBJ2-7; D might be TRBD2 (6 bases). CDR3 length: 15 amino acids. Germline V lookup: CDR1 SGHAT, CDR2 FQNNGV. V shed 0 bases and J shed 0 bases, with 9 bases lying between them. CDR3 sequence: CASSLEASDSYEQYF. DNA for the CDR3: TGTGCCAGCAGCTTAGAAGCTAGCGACTCCTACGAGCAGTACTTC.

The CDR3 nucleotides are TGTGCCAGCAGCTCCGGGACTAGACCCACAGATACGCAGTATTTT. It codes for CASSSGTRPTDTQYF. V gene TRBV5-4 combines with J gene TRBJ2-3, with TRBD2 identical over 8 bases. With V trimmed by 3 bases and J by 2 bases, 5 bases remained unmatched. There are 15 residues in the CDR3. Germline V gene lookup returns CDR1 SGHNT and CDR2 YYREEE (reference sequence).

The count of this clone is one. This chain connects TRBV7-2 to TRBJ2-3; 7 nucleotides agree with TRBD2. The germline V gene has CDR1 SGHTA and CDR2 FQGNSA. The CDR3 contains 15 residues. Trimming removed 10 bases from V and 5 bases from J; junction bases left unmatched: 15. In DNA, the CDR3 is TGTGCCACCGCTTATAGGGCGGGAGATGGAGATACGCAGTATTTT. Its translation: CATAYRAGDGDTQYF.

This clone was counted once. The chain is built from TRBV11-2 and TRBJ1-1; D is undetermined. V lost 5 bases, J lost 4 bases, and 14 bases lay in between. The length of the CDR3 is 14 residues. CDR1 SGHAT and CDR2 FQNNGV come from the germline V gene. CDR3: CASSPEAPGTEAFF. CDR3 nucleotide sequence: TGTGCCAGCAGCCCCGAGGCGCCGGGCACTGAAGCTTTCTTT.

Turning to this clone: A read error may produce the germline difference seen at one junction end. The V call is TRBV6-1, the J call TRBJ1-1; D unresolved. Germline CDR1 and CDR2: MNHNS and SASEGT. CDR3 length: 14 residues. CDR3 DNA sequence: TGTGCCAGCAGTGGCCAACTACTAAACATTGAAGCTTTCTTT. Translation gives CASSGQLLNIEAFF.

The V call is TRBV7-9, the J call TRBJ2-3; D is unclear. Germline V lookup: CDR1 SEHNR, CDR2 FQNEAQ (reference sequence). This CDR3 spans 11 amino acids. V was clipped by 4 bases and J by 3 bases, with 2 bases between them. CDR3 protein: CASSSTDTQYF. DNA of the CDR3: TGTGCCAGCAGCTCAACAGATACGCAGTATTTT.